What follows describes a single T cell receptor beta chain. This clone was detected a few times. The target of this receptor is not known. No quality values exist for individual bases; no much larger clone is one base distant. These data come from a study of blood T cell repertoires in COVID-19 (TCRdb year 2020). The study in broad terms: Samples from collaborators originated in the United States, Italy and Spain and spanned both the acute and convalescent phases of COVID-19. The prospective study material was composed of cDNA or gDNA derived from T cells, B-cell-depleted T cells, or PBMCs. Deeply sampled blood TCRbeta repertoires from subjects exposed to, actively infected with, or recovered from COVID-19 were included in the dataset. A freely available public database, intended as a resource for researchers studying the immune response to SARS-CoV-2, is where the repertoires were released. Samples were obtained from the ongoing ImmuneRACE study (first 160 participants) and from 1,254 subjects provided by 6 global collaborators. A de-identified subject ID, COVID-19 status, age in years and sex were almost always included in the sample metadata. Where available, HLA class I and class II types were taken from metadata supplied by the sample provider and were not determined by assay-based typing. On the study overall, not on this receptor specifically: The amount of clinical and demographic metadata varied by source and participant and was provided uncurated.

In Seattle, one collaborating source enrolled patients while the infection was active and tracked those patients longitudinally over the course of disease. The collaborating institutions used their own protocols to collect whole blood in K2EDTA tubes. For TCRbeta analysis, collaborators shipped samples as frozen whole blood, isolated PBMCs, or DNA extracted from either of those sample types. The immunoSEQ Assay, a bias-controlled multiplex PCR, was used to amplify TCRbeta CDR3 regions from genomic DNA. Per the source publication's procedure: Nucleated cell counts per sample were estimated from amplification of reference gene primers within the assay. To quantify the absolute abundance of each unique TCRbeta CDR3 rearrangement, sequence reads were collapsed and filtered. For each sample, productive Simpson clonality was calculated by taking the square root of Simpson's diversity index across productive rearrangements. TCRdb retrieved this table from immuneACCESS and kept in-frame rearrangements only. Not all clones are present; in checked studies, unresolved V genes account for under half, and no reason is known for the remainder. V, J and clone size reflect that table, while D and trimming were determined from the DNA. The sample includes nearly 350,000 clones, with over 70% observed a single time. The ten largest clones take up under 6.5% of the sample.

The TCR originated in a woman in her forties or fifties with COVID-19, enrolled during active disease. Sample: peripheral blood.

The CDR3 protein: CASSYSGRTTSYEQYF. The nucleotide sequence is TGTGCCAGCAGTTACTCTGGCCGGACAACCTCCTACGAGCAGTACTTC. This chain joins TRBV6-5 to TRBJ2-7; the D gene is perhaps TRBD1, from 5 matching bases. Between the V and J ends, shortened by 0 bases and 0 bases respectively, the junction contains 12 bases. CDR1 and CDR2 are read off the germline V gene as MNHEY and SVGAGI. The CDR3 measures 16 amino acids from cysteine to phenylalanine. Only CDR3 DNA remains: 48 bases, in frame from the first base.